Below, 21 T cell receptor beta chains from the same sample are listed, as sequenced in a study of blood T cell repertoires in COVID-19. Sequencing used immunoSEQ multiplex PCR; TCRdb keeps in-frame clones, though not all of them. The sample includes approximately 120,000 clones, 80% to 85% of them seen just once. The sample was peripheral blood. The receptors were sampled from a woman between 50 and 59 years old with acute or convalescent COVID-19.

J is TRBJ1-2 and V is TRBV5-5; 8 bases fit TRBD1. CDR3 length equals 14 residues. Trimming cost V 3 bases and J 5 bases; bases outside gene matches: 6. CDR1 and CDR2 from the germline V gene are SGHKS and YYEKEE (reference sequence). CDR3 in DNA: TGTGCCAGCAGCTCGCCGGGACAGGTGTATGGCTACACCTTC. Encoded protein: CASSSPGQVYGYTF.

The J gene is TRBJ1-2, the V gene TRBV6-5; no reliable D call. Germline V gene sequence: CDR1 MNHEY, CDR2 SVGAGI. V lost 2 bases and J 7 bases, leaving 14 bases between the germline ends. The CDR3 extends over 14 amino acids. The CDR3 DNA sequence: TGTGCCAGCAGTTACCGGCGGGCCGTAGCTGGCTACACCTTC. Its protein is CASSYRRAVAGYTF.

V usage is TRBV7-9 and J usage is TRBJ2-5; 9 nucleotides match TRBD2. From germline, CDR1 is SEHNR and CDR2 FQNEAQ (reference sequence). The CDR3 sequence is 15 residues long. The junction had 6 bases not matched to a gene; V was cut back by 5 bases and J by 2 bases. CDR3 bases: TGTGCCAGCAGCCGTAGCGGGGGCCCTCAAGAGACCCAGTACTTC. It encodes CASSRSGGPQETQYF.

The V call is TRBV14, the J call TRBJ2-1; 10 nucleotides line up with TRBD2. CDR1 SGHDN and CDR2 FVKESK come from the germline V gene. After removal of 3 bases from V and 0 bases from J, the junction contained 5 bases not matched to a gene. The length of the CDR3 is 17 residues. This chain's CDR3 is CASSQPSGGLSYNEQFF. DNA for the CDR3: TGTGCCAGCAGCCAGCCTAGCGGGGGCCTCTCCTACAATGAGCAGTTCTTC.

V and J are TRBV5-4 and TRBJ2-7; possible D gene TRBD2, 6 bases. Trimming removed 0 bases at V and 0 bases at J, with 10 bases between. This CDR3 has 15 residues. Germline V gives CDR1 SGHNT, CDR2 YYREEE (reference sequence). The CDR3 nucleotides are TGTGCCAGCAGCTTGGGGGGACTTGGCTCCTACGAGCAGTACTTC. This gives the protein CASSLGGLGSYEQYF.

The table lists this clone with a count of one. This chain links TRBV27 with TRBJ2-1, with D perhaps matching TRBD2 (6 bases). The germline CDR1 and CDR2 sequences are MNHEY and SMNVEV (reference sequence). The CDR3 contains 14 residues. The V and J ends lost 7 bases and 3 bases respectively, with 13 bases between them. The CDR3, as DNA: TGTGCCAGCAACCTGGGCGGGAACTACAATGAGCAGTTCTTC. Translating it yields CASNLGGNYNEQFF.

The chain carries TRBV7-9 and TRBJ2-5; weak D call: TRBD2 (7 bases). The CDR3 extends over 16 amino acids. The V end lost 0 bases, the J end lost 1 base, and 12 bases lay between the germline ends. Germline V gene data show CDR1 as SEHNR and CDR2 as FQNEAQ (reference sequence). CDR3 residues: CASSLAGAGAQETQYF. The DNA of the CDR3 is TGTGCCAGCAGCTTAGCTGGGGCGGGGGCCCAAGAGACCCAGTACTTC.

V usage is TRBV10-3 and J usage is TRBJ1-1, with D uncertain. From germline, CDR1 is ENHRY and CDR2 SYGVKD. This CDR3 has 14 residues. The ends were cut back, 6 bases at V and 0 bases at J, with 11 bases in the middle. In nucleotides, the CDR3 is TGTGCCATCAGAGCACAGCACATGAACACTGAAGCTTTCTTT. Its protein is CAIRAQHMNTEAFF.

The gene calls are TRBV3-1 (or the pseudogene TRBV3-2) and TRBJ2-7, with D perhaps matching TRBD1 (5 bases). The CDR3 totals 14 residues. Germline V gene data show CDR1 as LGHDT and CDR2 as YNNKEL (reference sequence). Trimming took off 3 bases at V and 4 bases at J, with 13 bases between the two ends. CDR3 amino acids: CASSQGPGFYEQYF. As DNA, the CDR3 is TGTGCCAGCAGCCAGGGGCCAGGATTTTACGAGCAGTACTTC.

The J gene is TRBJ2-1, the V gene TRBV28; 13 bases are a match to TRBD2. The ends lost 6 bases at V and 15 bases at J; junction bases unmatched: 8. Germline V gene lookup returns CDR1 MDHEN and CDR2 SYDVKM. The CDR3 consists of 13 residues. CDR3 region: CASSSRLAGGPFF. The CDR3 DNA follows: TGTGCCAGCAGCAGTAGACTAGCGGGAGGACCGTTCTTC.

This chain links TRBV2 with TRBJ2-1; TRBD2 matches at 13 bases. V shed 7 bases, J shed 7 bases, and the junction held 7 bases outside the gene matches. Germline loops: CDR1 SNHLY, CDR2 FYNNEI. The CDR3 length is 15 residues. The CDR3 loop is CASKWTSGSGNEQFF. As DNA, the CDR3 is TGTGCCAGCAAATGGACTAGCGGGAGCGGGAATGAGCAGTTCTTC.

V and J are TRBV6-1 and TRBJ2-1; possible D gene TRBD2, 5 bases. CDR3 length equals 14 residues. Germline CDR1 is MNHNS and CDR2 is SASEGT. Trimming removed 2 bases from V and 8 bases from J, with 13 bases in between. The CDR3 coding sequence is TGTGCCAGCAGTGAACGGGATTCGCGGGATGAGCAGTTCTTC. Translating it yields CASSERDSRDEQFF.

For the CDR3, the DNA is TGTGCCAGCAGCCTCCGGGGGAACACTGAAGCTTTCTTT. Protein product: CASSLRGNTEAFF. V is TRBV11-1 and J is TRBJ1-1; D uncertain. The germline gives CDR1 SGHAT, CDR2 FQDESV (reference sequence). The length of the CDR3 is 13 residues. Trimming took 5 bases from V and 1 from J, leaving 8 bases between them.

The chain carries TRBV18 and TRBJ2-3; TRBD2 matches 15 bases. The CDR3 consists of 16 residues. Trimming took 2 bases from V and 5 from J; bases not matched to a gene: 2. Germline CDR1 and CDR2: KGHSH and LQKENI. DNA of the CDR3: TGTGCCAGCTCACCAGTGGGACTAGCGGGAGGAGATACGCAGTATTTT. It encodes CASSPVGLAGGDTQYF.

Only one count was recorded for this clone. The V gene is TRBV27, the J gene TRBJ2-5, with TRBD2 identical over 11 bases. Germline CDR1 reads MNHEY; CDR2 reads SMNVEV (reference sequence). Trimming at V came to 5 bases and at J to 0 bases, leaving 2 bases not matched to a gene. The CDR3 runs to 15 residues. CDR3 in amino acids: CASSASGRHQETQYF. DNA for the CDR3: TGTGCCAGCAGTGCTAGCGGGAGGCACCAAGAGACCCAGTACTTC.

CDR3 coding DNA: TGTGCCATCAGAGAGGGGGGGGCAGATACGCAGTATTTT. This encodes CAIREGGADTQYF. This rearrangement joins TRBV10-3 to TRBJ2-3; D is possibly TRBD2 (7 bases). The CDR3 totals 13 residues. Germline V gene data show CDR1 as ENHRY and CDR2 as SYGVKD. V was shortened by 6 bases and J by 4 bases, with 11 bases between the two germline ends.

This clone was counted a few times. The V gene is TRBV30, the J gene TRBJ1-3; D gene unclear. There are 13 residues in the CDR3. The V gene lost 5 bases and the J gene lost 0 bases, with 8 bases spanning the gap. Germline assignment: CDR1 GTSNPN and CDR2 SVGIG (reference sequence). CDR3 amino acids: CAWFHSSGNTIYF. The CDR3 DNA reads as TGTGCCTGGTTCCACAGCTCTGGAAACACCATATATTTT.

Only a few counts were recorded for this clone. V usage is TRBV6-6 and J usage is TRBJ1-3; TRBD1 is a possible D gene (6 bases). The CDR3 totals 14 residues. V dropped 6 bases and J dropped 0 bases, with 9 bases sitting between them. Looked up from germline, CDR1 is MNHNY and CDR2 is SVGAGI (reference sequence). The CDR3 reads CASRRQASGNTIYF. The CDR3 DNA is TGTGCCAGCAGGAGACAGGCCTCTGGAAACACCATATATTTT.

V and J are TRBV12-5 and TRBJ1-4; TRBD1 agrees at 7 bases. Germline CDR1 reads LGHNT; CDR2 reads FRNRAP. The CDR3 is 15 amino acids. Trimming removed 5 bases from V and 2 bases from J; junction bases left unmatched: 5. The CDR3 DNA reads TGTGCTAGTGGTACCGTGACAGGGACTAATGAAAAACTGTTTTTT. It specifies CASGTVTGTNEKLFF.

This sequence joins TRBV9 and TRBJ2-3; TRBD1 matches 7 bases. Losses at the gene ends were 4 bases for V and 2 bases for J; bases not matched to a gene: 10. The germline V gene encodes CDR1 SGDLS and CDR2 YYNGEE. This CDR3 comprises 16 residues. The CDR3 nucleotides read TGTGCCAGCAGCCGTCGAGAGGGGGCCACCACAGATACGCAGTATTTT. Translating it yields CASSRREGATTDTQYF. Drawing the rest from reference TRBV9 and TRBJ2-3, the complete variable domain is DSGVTQTPKHLITATGQRVTLRCSPRSGDLSVYWYQQSLDQGLQFLIQYYNGEERAKGNILERFSAQQFPDLHSELNLSSLELGDSALYFCASSRREGATTDTQYFGPGTRLTVL.

The rearrangement joins TRBV19 to TRBJ1-5; D is possibly TRBD1 (6 bases). Trimming took off 4 bases at V and 3 bases at J, with 16 bases between the two ends. The CDR3 contains 16 residues. Germline values: CDR1 LNHDA, CDR2 SQIVND (reference sequence). CDR3 region: CASSKALGQINQPQHF. Written as DNA, the CDR3 is TGTGCCAGTAGTAAGGCCCTCGGACAGATCAATCAGCCCCAGCATTTT.